The 2 T cell receptor beta chains reported below all come from one sample, sequenced in a study of shared clonotypes between healthy human individuals (dated by TCRdb to 2020 to 2021). The library was prepared using the immunoSEQ multiplex PCR assay. What TCRdb holds here is the immuneACCESS table cut down to in-frame rearrangements. Part of the clones is not present; checked against another copy, under half of the missing clones reflect an unresolved V gene, and the others are unexplained. This sample lists over 1.4 million clones; 96% were detected once. Of the sample, more than 0.9% falls within the top ten clones. Sequencing was performed on naive CD4+ T cells sorted from blood. This specimen's cell subset or site label, interpreted: CD45RA+ positively selected. These receptors came from a man aged 25-45 years in good health.

The genes are TRBV2 and TRBJ1-5, with TRBD1 matching over 11 bases. Germline lookup yields CDR1 SNHLY and CDR2 FYNNEI. V lost 6 bases, J lost 7 bases, and 8 bases stayed unmatched. The CDR3 extends over 15 amino acids. CDR3: CASRSGQGEWQPQHF. The CDR3 DNA follows: TGTGCCAGCAGATCGGGACAGGGGGAGTGGCAGCCCCAGCATTTT.

The rearrangement uses TRBV6-5 and TRBJ2-7; TRBD2 matches at 16 bases. The CDR3 consists of 15 residues. V trimming: 5 bases; J trimming: 12 bases; junction bases outside the gene matches: 10. From germline, CDR1 is MNHEY and CDR2 SVGAGI. CDR3 coding DNA: TGTGCCAGCAGTCCCGGGACTAGCGGGAGGGCCGGGAGGTACTTC. It encodes CASSPGTSGRAGRYF.